This is a list of T cell receptor beta chains from one sample in a study of neurological immune-mediated disorders. TCRdb analysed the 5' RACE reads with MiXCR anew, one entry per CDR3 protein. Of 78,000 or so distinct CDR3 sequences listed, approximately 5% are singletons. Sequenced material: PBMCs. All receptors come from a young woman with multiple sclerosis. Each CDR3 is given without its conserved first and last residue. Size tells how often a clone was seen (once, few, many) or the class of an expanded clone, and some rows leave it out.

j_gene,abundance,v_gene,CDR3aa
TRBJ2-7,many,TRBV28,ASSLYRRGSYEQY
TRBJ2-7,many,TRBV12-3/TRBV12-4,ASSPGDTLYEQY
TRBJ2-2,.,TRBV20-1,SATLRKGGVGELF
TRBJ2-5,.,TRBV23-1,ASSPLKGRGEVAETQY
TRBJ2-1,many,TRBV10-3,AISDGLAGTSQVGEQF
TRBJ2-2,few,TRBV20-1,SARRRGVNTGELF
TRBJ1-3,few,TRBV30,AWTGRISGNTIY
TRBJ2-3,many,TRBV27,ASSTGATDTQY
TRBJ2-3,.,TRBV10-2,ASSEPLAGDTDTQY
TRBJ2-2,few,TRBV7-8,ASSPHGGINTGELF
TRBJ2-3,.,TRBV10-3,AISGRQTSTDTQY